The 20 T cell receptor beta chains in this list originate from one sample, sequenced in a study of tumor and adjacent non-tumor tissue in lung cancer. RNA was extracted from bulk tissue without any cell sorting. Three rounds of nested PCR, following a modified ARM-PCR protocol, produced the TCRbeta library. One entry per CDR3 protein results from TCRdb running MiXCR on the multiplex PCR reads. Of roughly 120,000 distinct CDR3 sequences in the sample, nearly 85% are singletons; the top ten hold around 21%. Sequenced input: lung tumor tissue. All receptors derive from a man aged 70-80 years with non-small cell lung cancer.

Comments on this clonotype: At one of its ends the junction is not consistent with the germline gene, which may arise from a read error. CDR3 region: CAIATGASFTGELFF. The CDR3 bases are TGTGCCATTGCTACAGGGGCAAGTTTCACCGGGGAGTTGTTTTTT. The chain carries TRBV10-3 and TRBJ2-2, with 7 bases aligning to TRBD1. The CDR3 runs to 15 residues. CDR1 is ENHRY, CDR2 SYGVKD, per germline.

J is TRBJ1-3 and V is TRBV29-1, with unresolved D. This CDR3 is 13 amino acids long. Germline V gives CDR1 SQVTM, CDR2 ANQGSEA. The germline V and J ends were trimmed by 5 bases and 4 bases, with 12 bases remaining between them. The CDR3 is CSVSIEWGNTIYF. CDR3 nucleotide sequence: TGCAGCGTTTCTATAGAATGGGGAAACACCATATATTTT. The full variable domain, completed using reference TRBV29-1 and TRBJ1-3, is SAVISQKPSRDICQRGTSLTIQCQVDSQVTMMFWYRQQPGQSLTLIATANQGSEATYESGFVIDKFPISRPNLTFSTLTVSNMSPEDSSIYLCSVSIEWGNTIYFGEGSWLTVV.

As to this clonotype: A read error may account for a junction end that differs from germline. This rearrangement joins TRBV6-5 to TRBJ2-4; maybe TRBD2 (5 bases). The CDR3 extends over 15 amino acids. Germline V gene data show CDR1 as MNHEY and CDR2 as SVGAGI. CDR3 region: CASRGGCLAKNVQYF. The CDR3 bases are TGTGCCAGCAGGGGCGGTTGCCTAGCCAAAAACGTTCAGTACTTC.

The chain couples TRBV28 to TRBJ2-4; D unresolved. This CDR3 spans 15 amino acids. Trimming pared 4 bases from V and 2 bases from J, leaving 12 bases between. Germline V gives CDR1 MDHEN, CDR2 SYDVKM. The CDR3 nucleotides read TGTGCCAGCAGTTCCTACCCTCCAACCAAAAACATTCAGTACTTC. Its translation: CASSSYPPTKNIQYF.

This clonotype was seen a handful of times. This may come from a read error, since a much larger clone is one base off. The chain combines TRBV7-8 with TRBJ2-7; 9 bases match TRBD2. The J segment lost 2 bases and the V segment lost 4 bases, leaving 9 bases of the junction unmatched. Germline V CDR1 and CDR2: SGHVS, FQNEAQ. CDR3 length: 16 residues. The CDR3 protein is CASSYSGTSKAYEQYF. CDR3 DNA: TGTGCCAGCAGCTACTCCGGGACTAGCAAGGCCTACGAGCAGTACTTC.

The chain combines TRBV29-1 with TRBJ1-2; 10 nucleotides line up with TRBD1. With V trimmed by 5 bases and J by 7 bases, 10 bases remained unmatched. The CDR3 consists of 14 residues. The germline CDR1 and CDR2 sequences are SQVTM and ANQGSEA. The CDR3, as DNA: TGCAGCGTTCAAGTTCCGGGACAGGGGAGTGGCTACACCTTC. It is translated as CSVQVPGQGSGYTF. The full variable domain, completed using reference TRBV29-1 and TRBJ1-2, is SAVISQKPSRDICQRGTSLTIQCQVDSQVTMMFWYRQQPGQSLTLIATANQGSEATYESGFVIDKFPISRPNLTFSTLTVSNMSPEDSSIYLCSVQVPGQGSGYTFGSGTRLTVV.

This clonotype came up once. A junction end diverges from the germline sequence, so it may reflect a read error. The rearrangement links TRBV10-2 to TRBJ2-7; D may be TRBD2 (6 bases). CDR3 size: 14 residues. Germline CDR1 WSHSY, CDR2 SAAADI. CDR3 loop: CTSRQAGTQDKQYF. In DNA, the CDR3 is TGCACCAGCAGGCAAGCCGGGACTCAGGACAAGCAGTACTTC.

With regard to this clonotype: A much larger clonotype is one base distant, so this may be a read error. The V call is TRBV28, the J call TRBJ2-7; perhaps TRBD2 as D (6 bases). Trimming pared 8 bases from V and 6 bases from J, leaving 26 bases between. CDR3 length equals 16 residues. Germline assignment: CDR1 MDHEN and CDR2 SYDVKM. The DNA for the CDR3 is TGTGCCAGCCCCCCGGCGTGGGCAGGGTGGCGGGGCGAGCAGTACTTC. Translating it yields CASPPAWAGWRGEQYF.

J is TRBJ2-5 and V is TRBV4-1, with no clear D. Germline V gives CDR1 MGHRA, CDR2 YSYEKL. The V end was cut by 11 bases, the J end by 2 bases, with 18 bases between. The CDR3 runs 14 residues. The CDR3 region is CAGNQQWWQETQYF. Written as DNA, the CDR3 is TGCGCCGGTAACCAACAGTGGTGGCAAGAGACCCAGTACTTC.

Remarks on this clonotype: Germline is not matched at one junction end, which may reflect a read error. The chain combines TRBV12-3 or TRBV12-4 with TRBJ2-2, with D perhaps TRBD1 or TRBD2 (5 bases each). This CDR3 has 12 amino acids. Here the CDR3 DNA reads TGTGCCAGCACCGCTTACAACGGGGACCTGTATTTT. It yields the protein CASTAYNGDLYF.

This clonotype was counted at least ten times. The chain is built from TRBV1 and TRBJ1-2; the D call TRBD1 from the table was never checked on the DNA. TRBV1 is shown as a pseudogene. This CDR3 has 14 residues. The CDR3 DNA sequence: TGCACCAGCAGCCCCCAGGGACAGGGTGGAGGCTACACCTTC. Protein sequence: CTSSPQGQGGGYTF.

The V and J genes are TRBV12-3 or TRBV12-4 and TRBJ1-1, with D hard to call. V was shortened by 7 bases and J by 4 bases, with 19 bases between the two germline ends. The CDR3 runs 15 residues. CDR3 sequence reads: CASNPERLGSTEAFF. The CDR3, as DNA: TGTGCCAGCAACCCAGAACGACTTGGGAGCACTGAAGCTTTCTTT.

The chain joins TRBV20-1 to TRBJ2-2, with D perhaps TRBD1 or TRBD2 (5 bases each). Trimming shortened V by 5 bases and J by 8 bases, and 21 bases separated the two germline ends. The CDR3 runs 15 residues. Germline V gene lookup returns CDR1 DFQATT and CDR2 SNEGSKA (reference sequence). In DNA form, the CDR3 reads TGCAGTGCTCCCCGTGAGGGGCAGGTCACGGGGGAGCTGTTTTTT. This translates into CSAPREGQVTGELFF.

Note on this clonotype: One end of the junction fails to match germline, which may point to a read error. The gene calls are TRBV5-4 and TRBJ2-3; 8 nucleotides agree with TRBD2. Germline V gene data show CDR1 as SGHNT and CDR2 as YYREEE (reference sequence). There are 15 residues in the CDR3. The CDR3 loop reads CDSSGGSGGRDTQYF. The DNA for the CDR3 is TGTGACAGCAGCGGTGGGAGCGGGGGCCGGGATACGCAGTATTTT.

Concerning this clonotype itself: The junction shows a germline mismatch at one end, possibly a read error. The rearrangement uses TRBV6-5 and TRBJ2-3; 9 bases are shared with TRBD1. Germline V gene sequence: CDR1 MNHEY, CDR2 SVGAGI. This CDR3 spans 15 amino acids. In DNA form, the CDR3 reads TGTGCCAGTAGTCACCCGGACAGGGGAACAGATATGCAGTATTTT. Translation gives CASSHPDRGTDMQYF.

V usage is TRBV12-3 or TRBV12-4 and J usage is TRBJ1-1; D perhaps matches TRBD1 (6 bases). The CDR3 totals 13 residues. V was cut by 3 bases and J by 11 bases, with 16 bases left in between. In DNA form, the CDR3 reads TGTGCCAGCAGTTTCGACAGGTACACTTATGCTTTCTTT. It codes for CASSFDRYTYAFF.

Worth noting for this clonotype: At one of its ends the junction is not consistent with the germline gene, which may arise from a read error. CDR3 residues: CASSQDLQTSSYKQYF. CDR3 DNA sequence: TGCGCCAGCAGTCAAGATCTGCAGACTAGCTCCTACAAGCAGTACTTC. This rearrangement joins TRBV4-3 to TRBJ2-7, with 7 bases identical to TRBD2. CDR3 length: 16 residues. Germline assignment: CDR1 LGHNA and CDR2 YSLEER.

This clonotype was counted once. The conserved phenylalanine or tryptophan normally closing the CDR3 is absent here, so this likely arose from a read error. No DNA is shown, since the ends of the CDR3 on it are uncertain; the CDR3 is the one TCRdb lists. The chain employs TRBV11-2 and TRBJ2-1; the D call TRBD2 from the table was never checked on the DNA. The CDR3 is 13 amino acids long, termini counted. Germline CDR1 is SGHAT and CDR2 is FQNNGV. CDR3 amino acids: CASRTFERDEKYL.

The chain is built from TRBV12-3 or TRBV12-4 and TRBJ1-1; TRBD1 matches 7 bases. With 8 bases clipped from V and 6 bases from J, the junction kept 18 bases outside the gene matches. The CDR3 extends over 16 amino acids. The CDR3 loop reads CASGNSVTGIVAEAFF. CDR3 coding DNA: TGTGCCAGCGGAAACAGCGTGACAGGGATCGTTGCTGAAGCTTTCTTT.

The CDR3 loop is CASSGENRGGDYTF. CDR3 sequence (DNA): TGTGCCAGCAGCGGAGAAAACAGGGGTGGAGACTACACCTTC. V usage is TRBV5-4 and J usage is TRBJ1-2; TRBD1 aligns across 7 bases. Germline V gene sequence: CDR1 SGHNT, CDR2 YYREEE (reference sequence). This CDR3 is 14 amino acids long. Trimming cost V 4 bases and J 10 bases; bases outside gene matches: 13.